One TCR beta chain is described in this entry. Its specificity is not known. This entry belongs to a study of cytomegalovirus exposure and HLA in healthy donors. Findings of the study overall: Previously analyzed data showed that most TCR beta V segments were productive at a frequency of about 87% or about 30%. Within the data, a cluster of highly shared sequence variants was likely a sequencing artifact. Apparent HLA restriction characterized most CMV-associated TCR beta chains in a later analysis.

V trimming: 4 bases; J trimming: 5 bases; junction bases outside the gene matches: 13. Germline V gene lookup returns CDR1 LNHNV and CDR2 YYDKDF (reference sequence). The CDR3 is 17 residues long. In the PCR, 60 Vbeta and 13 Jbeta primers were used. The protocol was immunoSEQ multiplex PCR, while the TCRdb copy is restricted to in-frame clones and leaves out a portion. The table lists fewer than 150,000 clones, about 80% of them singletons, with just over 5% in the top ten. What was sequenced was PBMCs. The genes are TRBV15 and TRBJ1-4, with TRBD1 matching over 7 bases. This sequence was found in a male donor in good health and CMV-seronegative. Written as DNA, the CDR3 is TGTGCCACCAGCAAGGGGAGTGAGGGCAGGGGGAATGAAAAACTGTTTTTT. Its protein is CATSKGSEGRGNEKLFF.